The 10 T cell receptor beta chains given below trace back to one sample, sequenced in a study of blood T cell repertoires in COVID-19. Using immunoSEQ multiplex PCR, the repertoire was profiled, and TCRdb retains in-frame clones only, with some absent. The profile shows 250,000 or so clones, nearly 85% of them singletons. The sequenced sample consisted of peripheral blood. Source of these receptors: a human donor in a cohort sampled during active COVID-19.

The chain uses TRBV29-1 and TRBJ1-4; 11 bases map to TRBD1. In germline, CDR1 is SQVTM, CDR2 ANQGSEA. This CDR3 comprises 13 residues. Trimming at V came to 6 bases and at J to 7 bases, leaving 4 bases not matched to a gene. CDR3 protein: CSVAGQGGEKLFF. The CDR3 nucleotides read TGCAGCGTAGCGGGACAGGGGGGTGAAAAACTGTTTTTT.

V gene TRBV19 combines with J gene TRBJ2-1; D gene ambiguous. In germline, CDR1 is LNHDA, CDR2 SQIVND (reference sequence). V was cut by 3 bases and J by 7 bases, with 4 bases left in between. The CDR3 loop spans 11 amino acids. CDR3 nucleotide sequence: TGTGCCAGTAGTATCCATAATGAGCAGTTCTTC. Encoded protein: CASSIHNEQFF.

The chain couples TRBV10-3 to TRBJ1-2, with 11 bases fitting TRBD1. Germline-derived CDR1 and CDR2 are ENHRY and SYGVKD. V was pared by 5 bases and J by 5 bases, with 4 bases of the junction left unmatched. This CDR3 is built from 14 residues. CDR3 DNA: TGTGCCATCAGTCCCGGGACAGGGGGATATGGCTACACCTTC. As protein: CAISPGTGGYGYTF.

The chain uses TRBV21-1 and TRBJ2-7; the table names TRBD2, a call not compared with the DNA. TRBV21-1 is deemed a pseudogene. The CDR3 consists of 14 residues. The CDR3 nucleotides are TGTGCCAGCAGCAAACTCGAGGGCGCGTACGAGCAGTACTTC. Translation: CASSKLEGAYEQYF.

This chain connects TRBV2 to TRBJ1-3, with 8 bases aligning to TRBD1. The CDR3 contains 15 residues. Per germline, CDR1 SNHLY and CDR2 FYNNEI. Trimming took 4 bases from V and 2 from J; bases not matched to a gene: 4. CDR3 nucleotides: TGTGCCAGCAGTGTGGACAGGGCTGCTGGAAACACCATATATTTT. Translation gives CASSVDRAAGNTIYF.

This chain joins TRBV10-3 and TRBJ1-2; perhaps TRBD1 as D (6 bases). V dropped 6 bases and J dropped 1 base, with 15 bases sitting between them. CDR1 and CDR2 (germline): ENHRY, SYGVKD. The CDR3 covers 15 residues. The CDR3 region has the DNA TGTGCCATCAGGGAGGTACAGGGCAGTAACTATGGCTACACCTTC. Its protein is CAIREVQGSNYGYTF.

This clone was seen only a few times. This chain uses TRBV7-9 with TRBJ2-7; 7 positions match TRBD1. With V trimmed by 3 bases and J by 5 bases, 7 bases remained unmatched. Germline-derived CDR1 and CDR2 are SEHNR and FQNEAQ (reference sequence). This CDR3 has 14 residues. The CDR3 protein is CASSLRTGPHEQYF. The DNA of the CDR3 is TGTGCCAGCAGCTTGCGGACAGGCCCCCACGAGCAGTACTTC.

This chain connects TRBV30 to TRBJ1-5; 8 bases are shared with TRBD1. This CDR3 comprises 13 residues. Germline V CDR1 and CDR2: GTSNPN, SVGIG (reference sequence). The V segment lost 4 bases and the J segment 7 bases; nucleotides outside the gene matches: 6. The CDR3 protein is CAWNRGNNQPQHF. The DNA for the CDR3 is TGTGCCTGGAACAGGGGGAACAACCAGCCCCAGCATTTT. Complete variable domain (other parts from reference TRBV30 and TRBJ1-5): SQTIHQWPATLVQPVGSPLSLECTVEGTSNPNLYWYRQAAGRGLQLLFYSVGIGQISSEVPQNLSASRPQDRQFILSSKKLLLSDSGFYLCAWNRGNNQPQHFGDGTRLSIL.

This chain joins TRBV3-1 (or the pseudogene TRBV3-2) and TRBJ1-1; unclear D gene. Germline V gene data show CDR1 as LGHDT and CDR2 as YNNKEL (reference sequence). The CDR3 is 14 residues long. Trimming took 3 bases from V and 0 from J, leaving 8 bases between them. CDR3 sequence (DNA): TGTGCCAGCAGCCAGGAGATCCTGAACACTGAAGCTTTCTTT. It yields the protein CASSQEILNTEAFF.

As regards this clone: This same CDR3 is encoded by further DNA sequences in the sample. CDR3 in DNA: TGTGCCAGCAGTGAATTGCGGAATGAGCAGTTCTTC. It yields the protein CASSELRNEQFF. The chain recombines TRBV6-1 with TRBJ2-1, with D hard to call. The V gene lost 2 bases and the J gene lost 7 bases, with 6 bases spanning the gap. The CDR3 sequence is 12 residues long. Germline lookup yields CDR1 MNHNS and CDR2 SASEGT.